Below are 22 T cell receptor beta chains sequenced from a single sample in a study of lymphopenia after photon versus proton radiotherapy. The data were produced by immunoSEQ multiplex PCR, yet TCRdb's version contains in-frame clones alone and is incomplete. The sample holds some 20,000 clones; roughly four fifths are singletons and the top ten take 2.9%. Here the sequenced sample was peripheral blood, taken from a patient treated with photon-based radiotherapy. All receptors come from a woman in her forties or fifties with pancreatic cancer.

The gene calls are TRBV4-3 and TRBJ2-1; D is unclear. Germline V CDR1 and CDR2: LGHNA, YSLEER. CDR3 size: 15 residues. The V gene lost 0 bases and the J gene lost 7 bases, with 13 bases spanning the gap. CDR3 DNA sequence: TGCGCCAGCAGCCAAGATAAAGGCTGGGGAAATGAGCAGTTCTTC. It specifies CASSQDKGWGNEQFF.

The chain links TRBV4-3 to TRBJ2-7; D is perhaps TRBD2 (5 bases). This CDR3 spans 14 amino acids. V lost 0 bases, J lost 3 bases, and 9 bases lay in between. The V gene's germline CDR1 is LGHNA and CDR2 YSLEER. Here the CDR3 reads CASSQDGGFYEQYF. The CDR3 nucleotides are TGCGCCAGCAGCCAAGATGGAGGTTTCTACGAGCAGTACTTC.

This clone appeared a single time. The rearrangement links TRBV7-9 to TRBJ1-3; no firm D call. The CDR3 sequence is 16 residues long. CDR1 SEHNR and CDR2 FQNEAQ come from the germline V gene (reference sequence). With 0 bases removed from V and 2 bases from J, the gap between germline ends came to 11 bases. The CDR3 DNA follows: TGTGCCAGCAGCTTAGCGTCGGGAGGGCCTGGAAACACCATATATTTT. Translating it yields CASSLASGGPGNTIYF.

V usage is TRBV30 and J usage is TRBJ2-2; 10 bases are shared with TRBD1. V was pared by 8 bases and J by 5 bases, with 5 bases of the junction left unmatched. Germline V gene lookup returns CDR1 GTSNPN and CDR2 SVGIG (reference sequence). The CDR3 sequence is 13 residues long. In DNA form, the CDR3 reads TGTGCCAGCCGGACAGGGGGAACCGGGGAGCTGTTTTTT. Translated: CASRTGGTGELFF.

The chain employs TRBV30 and TRBJ1-1, with TRBD1 as a possible D gene (6 bases). V shed 1 base and J shed 7 bases, with 19 bases lying between them. Germline CDR1 GTSNPN, CDR2 SVGIG (reference sequence). This CDR3 has 15 residues. This chain's CDR3 is CAWSDFLAGAIEAFF. The CDR3 coding sequence is TGTGCCTGGAGTGACTTTTTAGCAGGGGCCATTGAAGCTTTCTTT.

V and J are TRBV5-4 and TRBJ2-3, with TRBD2 matching over 7 bases. The CDR3 runs to 16 residues. With 0 bases clipped from V and 6 bases from J, the junction kept 10 bases outside the gene matches. CDR1 and CDR2 (germline): SGHNT, YYREEE (reference sequence). The CDR3 DNA reads TGTGCCAGCAGCTTGGGGCTAGCGGACCTCAGGGATACGCAGTATTTT. Translated: CASSLGLADLRDTQYF.

V and J are TRBV6-5 and TRBJ2-7, with TRBD2 as a possible D gene (5 bases). The V end lost 6 bases, the J end lost 9 bases, and 18 bases lay between the germline ends. Looked up from germline, CDR1 is MNHEY and CDR2 is SVGAGI. This CDR3 has 13 amino acids. CDR3 DNA sequence: TGTGCCAGCAGAGCTCCCGGTGGTGGGAGGCAGTACTTC. Translation gives CASRAPGGGRQYF.

The chain combines TRBV5-1 with TRBJ2-7; TRBD2 matches 11 bases. V shed 1 base, J shed 0 bases, and the junction held 0 bases outside the gene matches. The CDR3 is 15 amino acids. The germline CDR1 and CDR2 sequences are SGHRS and YFSETQ. The CDR3 spells CASSLTSGGSYEQYF. CDR3 DNA: TGCGCCAGCAGCTTGACTAGCGGGGGCTCCTACGAGCAGTACTTC.

The chain links TRBV30 to TRBJ1-5, with TRBD1 matching 7 bases. Trimming removed 5 bases from V and 2 bases from J; junction bases left unmatched: 12. The V gene's germline CDR1 is GTSNPN and CDR2 SVGIG (reference sequence). The CDR3 has 16 residues. Here the CDR3 reads CAWETQGPRGNQPQHF. CDR3 sequence (DNA): TGTGCCTGGGAAACACAGGGGCCACGGGGCAATCAGCCCCAGCATTTT. Together with reference TRBV30 and TRBJ1-5, the CDR3 gives the full variable domain: SQTIHQWPATLVQPVGSPLSLECTVEGTSNPNLYWYRQAAGRGLQLLFYSVGIGQISSEVPQNLSASRPQDRQFILSSKKLLLSDSGFYLCAWETQGPRGNQPQHFGDGTRLSIL.

V gene TRBV6-5 combines with J gene TRBJ2-1; the D gene is possibly TRBD1 (5 bases). This CDR3 spans 13 amino acids. V was cut by 8 bases and J by 3 bases, with 11 bases left in between. The V gene's germline CDR1 is MNHEY and CDR2 SVGAGI. Here the CDR3 reads CASGAVDYNEQFF. In DNA, the CDR3 is TGTGCCAGCGGGGCGGTTGACTACAATGAGCAGTTCTTC.

This clone was counted only a few times. This chain uses TRBV28 with TRBJ1-5; 11 bases align to TRBD1. Losses at the gene ends were 4 bases for V and 2 bases for J; bases not matched to a gene: 10. This CDR3 is built from 18 residues. Per germline, CDR1 MDHEN and CDR2 SYDVKM. The CDR3 sequence: CASSSTDRGRAGNQPQHF. DNA for the CDR3: TGTGCCAGCAGTTCCACGGACAGGGGGCGAGCCGGCAATCAGCCCCAGCATTTT.

The V gene is TRBV15, the J gene TRBJ1-1; D perhaps matches TRBD1 (5 bases). This CDR3 has 15 residues. Per germline, CDR1 LNHNV and CDR2 YYDKDF (reference sequence). V dropped 2 bases and J dropped 8 bases, with 18 bases sitting between them. The CDR3: CATSRPLVQDKEAFF. CDR3 coding DNA: TGTGCCACCAGCAGACCTTTGGTGCAGGACAAAGAAGCTTTCTTT.

This clone was picked up one time. The chain uses TRBV10-1 and TRBJ2-3; 11 bases fit TRBD1. After removal of 2 bases from V and 8 bases from J, the junction contained 12 bases not matched to a gene. CDR1 is WNHNN and CDR2 is SYGVQD in the germline V gene (reference sequence). There are 17 residues in the CDR3. The CDR3 DNA follows: TGCGCCAGCAGTGAGCAGGTCCCCGGGACAGGGGGATTTACGCAGTATTTT. This codes for CASSEQVPGTGGFTQYF.

The rearrangement links TRBV7-7 to TRBJ2-7, with a tentative D call TRBD1 (5 bases). The CDR3 loop spans 15 amino acids. Trimming removed 5 bases at V and 2 bases at J, with 16 bases between. Per the germline V gene, CDR1 is SSHAT and CDR2 is FNYEAQ (reference sequence). CDR3 sequence: CASSPLGRRPYEQYF. The DNA for the CDR3 is TGTGCCAGCAGCCCCTTGGGGCGGCGCCCCTACGAGCAGTACTTC.

CDR3 DNA sequence: TGTGCCAGCAGCTTTGACAGGGGAGCTAACTATGGCTACACCTTC. This sequence encodes CASSFDRGANYGYTF. V usage is TRBV11-2 and J usage is TRBJ1-2; 8 nucleotides agree with TRBD1. Germline loops: CDR1 SGHAT, CDR2 FQNNGV. V dropped 3 bases and J dropped 0; count of bases not matched to a gene: 3. CDR3 length: 15 amino acids. The variable domain in full, completed from reference TRBV11-2 and TRBJ1-2, reads EAGVAQSPRYKIIEKRQSVAFWCNPISGHATLYWYQQILGQGPKLLIQFQNNGVVDDSQLPKDRFSAERLKGVDSTLKIQPAKLEDSAVYLCASSFDRGANYGYTFGSGTRLTVV.

This clone occurred once. The chain carries TRBV10-2 and TRBJ2-3; D may correspond to TRBD1 or TRBD2 (5 bases each). This CDR3 spans 12 amino acids. The V end was cut by 5 bases, the J end by 6 bases, with 9 bases between. Germline-derived CDR1 and CDR2 are WSHSY and SAAADI. The CDR3 here is CASSSGSDTQYF. The DNA for the CDR3 is TGCGCCAGCAGTTCAGGGAGCGATACGCAGTATTTT.

This chain connects TRBV9 to TRBJ2-2; D remains ambiguous. Trimming took 0 bases from V and 2 from J, leaving 5 bases between them. There are 14 residues in the CDR3. From germline, CDR1 is SGDLS and CDR2 YYNGEE. CDR3 loop: CASSVDGNTGELFF. CDR3 in DNA: TGTGCCAGCAGCGTAGACGGAAACACCGGGGAGCTGTTTTTT. Full variable domain (missing parts from reference TRBV9 and TRBJ2-2): DSGVTQTPKHLITATGQRVTLRCSPRSGDLSVYWYQQSLDQGLQFLIQYYNGEERAKGNILERFSAQQFPDLHSELNLSSLELGDSALYFCASSVDGNTGELFFGEGSRLTVL.

This clone was seen just once. V usage is TRBV5-4 and J usage is TRBJ2-7; D ambiguous. V dropped 0 bases and J dropped 3 bases, with 13 bases sitting between them. Germline-derived CDR1 and CDR2 are SGHNT and YYREEE (reference sequence). This CDR3 spans 15 amino acids. The CDR3, as DNA: TGTGCCAGCAGCTTGGAAGTCGCACGAAACTACGAGCAGTACTTC. Residues: CASSLEVARNYEQYF.

This clone appeared a few times. The rearrangement uses TRBV11-2 and TRBJ2-7; weak D call: TRBD1 (7 bases). CDR1 and CDR2 (germline): SGHAT, FQNNGV. Trimming took off 5 bases at V and 1 base at J, with 15 bases between the two ends. This CDR3 spans 15 amino acids. CDR3 protein: CASSGGTDFSYEQYF. CDR3 nucleotides: TGTGCCAGCAGCGGGGGGACAGACTTTTCCTACGAGCAGTACTTC.

The CDR3 loop is CASSSQAAGSTGELFF. The DNA of the CDR3 is TGCGCCAGCAGCTCGCAGGCAGCGGGATCTACCGGGGAGCTGTTTTTT. The V and J genes are TRBV5-1 and TRBJ2-2, with 7 bases lining up with TRBD2. The germline V gene has CDR1 SGHRS and CDR2 YFSETQ. V lost 3 bases and J lost 5; bases outside the gene matches: 10. This CDR3 contains 16 residues. Full variable domain (remainder filled in from reference TRBV5-1 and TRBJ2-2): KAGVTQTPRYLIKTRGQQVTLSCSPISGHRSVSWYQQTPGQGLQFLFEYFSETQRNKGNFPGRFSGRQFSNSRSEMNVSTLELGDSALYLCASSSQAAGSTGELFFGEGSRLTVL.

The chain uses TRBV30 and TRBJ2-7, with 9 bases aligning to TRBD1. Germline V gives CDR1 GTSNPN, CDR2 SVGIG (reference sequence). V lost 3 bases, J lost 11 bases, and 5 bases stayed unmatched. This CDR3 is built from 11 residues. In DNA form, the CDR3 reads TGTGCCTGGAGAACAGGGGGCGCTGAGTACTTC. Translating gives CAWRTGGAEYF.

This chain links TRBV5-4 with TRBJ2-7; TRBD2 aligns across 11 bases. V was pared by 0 bases and J by 3 bases, with 5 bases of the junction left unmatched. The CDR3 length is 16 residues. Germline V gene lookup returns CDR1 SGHNT and CDR2 YYREEE (reference sequence). CDR3 sequence (DNA): TGTGCCAGCAGCTTGGAGGGGACTAGCGGACGCTACGAGCAGTACTTC. This translates into CASSLEGTSGRYEQYF.